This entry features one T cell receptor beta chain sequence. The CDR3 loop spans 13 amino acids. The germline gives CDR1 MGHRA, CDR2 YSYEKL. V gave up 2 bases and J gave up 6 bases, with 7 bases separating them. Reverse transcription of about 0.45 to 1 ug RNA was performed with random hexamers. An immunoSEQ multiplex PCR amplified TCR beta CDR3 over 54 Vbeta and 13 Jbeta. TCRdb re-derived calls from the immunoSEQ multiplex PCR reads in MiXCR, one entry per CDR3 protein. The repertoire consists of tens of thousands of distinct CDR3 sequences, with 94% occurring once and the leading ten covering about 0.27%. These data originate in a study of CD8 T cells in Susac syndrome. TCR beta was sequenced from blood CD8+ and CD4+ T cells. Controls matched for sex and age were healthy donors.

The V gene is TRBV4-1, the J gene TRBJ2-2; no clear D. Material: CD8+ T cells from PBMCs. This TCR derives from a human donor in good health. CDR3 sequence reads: CASSQILAGELFF. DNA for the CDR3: TGCGCCAGCAGCCAAATTCTGGCCGGGGAGCTGTTTTTT.